One and the same sample provided the 9 T cell receptor beta chains below, sequenced in a study of T cell clonotyping in hematopoietic cell transplantation. Assay: immunoSEQ multiplex PCR; the TCRdb copy retains only in-frame clones and omits some. The table records more than 9,500 clones, 89% of them present only once. Sequenced input: peripheral blood mononuclear cells. These receptors all come from a human donor who either received an allogeneic hematopoietic cell transplant for a myeloid malignancy or was a related donor (not recorded which). Some clones in this sample may be carry-over from other donors' samples.

This sequence joins TRBV4-3 and TRBJ2-1, with D tentatively TRBD2 (6 bases). Germline CDR1 reads LGHNA; CDR2 reads YSLEER. The germline V and J ends were trimmed by 3 bases and 8 bases, with 17 bases remaining between them. The CDR3 covers 15 residues. CDR3 coding DNA: TGCGCCAGCAGCCAGGACTATCAGGGTAAGGATGAGCAGTTCTTC. This sequence encodes CASSQDYQGKDEQFF.

The chain uses TRBV5-1 and TRBJ1-1, with a tentative D call TRBD1 (6 bases). The CDR3 is 13 amino acids. The V gene's germline CDR1 is SGHRS and CDR2 YFSETQ. Trimming cost V 4 bases and J 3 bases, with 10 bases left between them. CDR3 DNA sequence: TGCGCCAGCAGCGCCAGGGGTGACACTGAAGCTTTCTTT. Translated: CASSARGDTEAFF.

The rearrangement links TRBV19 to TRBJ1-1; D is unclear. Germline values: CDR1 LNHDA, CDR2 SQIVND (reference sequence). The V gene lost 7 bases and the J gene lost 3 bases, with 15 bases spanning the gap. The CDR3 runs to 14 residues. The DNA for the CDR3 is TGTGCCAGTAATCGCCAGACTTCTCACACTGAAGCTTTCTTT. Protein: CASNRQTSHTEAFF.

The CDR3 nucleotides are TGTGCCAGCAGCTTGGAACGGACAGCGTCCTACGAGCAGTACTTC. It codes for CASSLERTASYEQYF. The chain carries TRBV5-6 and TRBJ2-7; D might be TRBD1 (6 bases). The germline V gene has CDR1 SGHDT and CDR2 YYEEEE. The V and J ends lost 0 bases and 1 base respectively, with 11 bases between them. The CDR3 is 15 amino acids.

V usage is TRBV4-2 and J usage is TRBJ1-5, with a possible D match to TRBD1 (5 bases). Germline assignment: CDR1 LGHNA and CDR2 YNFKEQ. The length of the CDR3 is 18 residues. The V end lost 0 bases, the J end lost 7 bases, and 22 bases lay between the germline ends. In DNA, the CDR3 is TGTGCCAGCAGCCAAGACCCGACCGCTTCGCAGGGTTGGCAGCCCCAGCATTTT. It is translated as CASSQDPTASQGWQPQHF.

This chain joins TRBV2 and TRBJ1-6; 11 bases match TRBD1. The CDR3 loop spans 17 amino acids. V trimming: 6 bases; J trimming: 1 base; junction bases outside the gene matches: 5. The V gene's germline CDR1 is SNHLY and CDR2 FYNNEI. The CDR3 DNA sequence: TGTGCCAGCAGACGGACAGGGGGCGAATCCTATAATTCACCCCTCCACTTT. It encodes CASRRTGGESYNSPLHF.

In DNA, the CDR3 is TGTGCCAGCAATCAACTGGGGGGAGGCGGTAGCTATGGCTACACCTTC. This translates into CASNQLGGGGSYGYTF. V gene TRBV2 combines with J gene TRBJ1-2; tentative D call: TRBD1 (5 bases). Germline-derived CDR1 and CDR2 are SNHLY and FYNNEI. V lost 7 bases and J lost 4, with 22 bases in between. This CDR3 comprises 16 residues.

CDR3 in amino acids: CASSRMGTEAFF. The DNA of the CDR3 is TGTGCCAGCAGCCGTATGGGCACTGAAGCTTTCTTT. The rearrangement joins TRBV7-8 to TRBJ1-1; D uncertain. The CDR3 contains 12 residues. Germline assignment: CDR1 SGHVS and CDR2 FQNEAQ. Trimming left V 5 bases short and J 4 bases short, with 8 bases between. Full variable domain (missing parts from reference TRBV7-8 and TRBJ1-1): GAGVSQSPRYKVAKRGQDVALRCDPISGHVSLFWYQQALGQGPEFLTYFQNEAQLDKSGLPSDRFFAERPEGSVSTLKIQRTQQEDSAVYLCASSRMGTEAFFGQGTRLTVV.

The rearrangement links TRBV6-6 to TRBJ1-3; no reliable D call. CDR3 length: 12 residues. Germline CDR1 is MNHNY and CDR2 is SVGAGI (reference sequence). Deletions cut 7 bases from V and 9 bases from J, with 13 bases between. The CDR3 coding sequence is TGTGCCAGCACCATGGGCGCCAGCACCATATATTTT. It yields the protein CASTMGASTIYF.